A single sample gave rise to the 23 T cell receptor beta chains below, sequenced in a study of T cell responses to AZD1222 COVID-19 vaccine. Only in-frame clones appear in the TCRdb table, and some are missing; sequencing was by immunoSEQ multiplex PCR. The sample lists roughly 70,000 clones; around 89% were seen once. The material was peripheral blood, obtained 28 days after the second dose of the MenACWY control vaccine. These receptors originate from an adult who received the MenACWY meningococcal vaccine as a control.

The CDR3 DNA is TGTGCCAGCAGTTACTCGAGCCAGGGAAATTCACCCCTCCACTTT. Protein sequence: CASSYSSQGNSPLHF. The rearrangement links TRBV6-5 to TRBJ1-6; a weak D match, TRBD1 (5 bases). CDR1 is MNHEY and CDR2 is SVGAGI in the germline V gene. Trimming took off 0 bases at V and 7 bases at J, with 10 bases between the two ends. CDR3 length: 15 amino acids.

This chain uses TRBV9 with TRBJ2-3; D might be TRBD1 or TRBD2, each matching 5 bases. CDR3 length: 15 residues. The V and J ends lost 0 bases and 3 bases respectively, with 11 bases between them. The germline gives CDR1 SGDLS, CDR2 YYNGEE. DNA of the CDR3: TGTGCCAGCAGCGTAGGGGGCGGGCTAACAGATACGCAGTATTTT. Translated: CASSVGGGLTDTQYF. The full variable domain, its missing parts supplied by reference TRBV9 and TRBJ2-3, is DSGVTQTPKHLITATGQRVTLRCSPRSGDLSVYWYQQSLDQGLQFLIQYYNGEERAKGNILERFSAQQFPDLHSELNLSSLELGDSALYFCASSVGGGLTDTQYFGPGTRLTVL.

The chain employs TRBV7-2 and TRBJ2-1; 8 bases map to TRBD2. Germline CDR1 reads SGHTA; CDR2 reads FQGNSA. This CDR3 contains 15 residues. The V gene end was trimmed by 0 bases and the J gene end by 6 bases; junction bases not matched to a gene: 4. The CDR3 region is CASSLASGGFNEQFF. The CDR3 DNA is TGTGCCAGCAGCTTAGCAAGCGGGGGCTTCAATGAGCAGTTCTTC.

This chain joins TRBV3-1 (or the pseudogene TRBV3-2) and TRBJ2-2, with TRBD1 matching over 10 bases. The V gene's germline CDR1 is LGHDT and CDR2 YNNKEL (reference sequence). The length of the CDR3 is 15 residues. V shed 6 bases, J shed 6 bases, and the junction held 7 bases outside the gene matches. CDR3 DNA: TGTGCCAGCAGTTCCGGGACAGGGGTGGCCGGGGAGCTGTTTTTT. Encoded protein: CASSSGTGVAGELFF.

The genes are TRBV10-1 and TRBJ2-1; 8 bases align to TRBD1. In germline, CDR1 is WNHNN, CDR2 SYGVQD (reference sequence). J lost 6 bases, V lost 1 base, and 17 bases had no gene match. CDR3 length: 19 amino acids. The CDR3 loop reads CASSEFLTPGTGHFNEQFF. The DNA for the CDR3 is TGCGCCAGCAGTGAGTTTCTTACCCCCGGGACAGGACATTTCAATGAGCAGTTCTTC.

This rearrangement joins TRBV6-5 to TRBJ2-7; either TRBD1 or TRBD2 may fit D (6 bases each). The V gene lost 0 bases and the J gene lost 3 bases, with 15 bases spanning the gap. Germline V gene sequence: CDR1 MNHEY, CDR2 SVGAGI. The CDR3 length is 16 residues. The CDR3 nucleotides are TGTGCCAGCAGTTACTCAGGGGGGTTTACCCTCTACGAGCAGTACTTC. It is translated as CASSYSGGFTLYEQYF.

The chain combines TRBV2 with TRBJ2-7; TRBD1 matches 11 bases. CDR1 SNHLY and CDR2 FYNNEI come from the germline V gene. V shed 6 bases and J 7 bases; nucleotides not matched to a gene: 8. The CDR3 is 14 residues long. The CDR3 region is CASRDGQGAGEQYF. CDR3 DNA sequence: TGTGCCAGCAGAGATGGACAGGGGGCGGGGGAGCAGTACTTC. Full variable domain (rest looked up from reference TRBV2 and TRBJ2-7): EPEVTQTPSHQVTQMGQEVILRCVPISNHLYFYWYRQILGQKVEFLVSFYNNEISEKSEIFDDQFSVERPDGSNFTLKIRSTKLEDSAMYFCASRDGQGAGEQYFGPGTRLTVT.

V usage is TRBV15 and J usage is TRBJ1-2; 7 bases align to TRBD1. J was trimmed by 5 bases and V by 5 bases; bases with no gene match: 2. CDR1 is LNHNV, CDR2 YYDKDF, per germline (reference sequence). This CDR3 contains 12 residues. CDR3 in DNA: TGTGCCACCAGCGCGACAGGGTATGGCTACACCTTC. Encoded protein: CATSATGYGYTF.

The J gene is TRBJ2-3, the V gene TRBV7-8; D possibly uses TRBD1 or TRBD2 (5 bases each). Trimming cost V 0 bases and J 5 bases, with 9 bases left between them. The CDR3 runs to 14 residues. The germline gives CDR1 SGHVS, CDR2 FQNEAQ. In DNA, the CDR3 is TGTGCCAGCAGCTTAGCACGGGACGGAGATACGCAGTATTTT. It is translated as CASSLARDGDTQYF. Looking up the rest from reference TRBV7-8 and TRBJ2-3 gives the full variable domain: GAGVSQSPRYKVAKRGQDVALRCDPISGHVSLFWYQQALGQGPEFLTYFQNEAQLDKSGLPSDRFFAERPEGSVSTLKIQRTQQEDSAVYLCASSLARDGDTQYFGPGTRLTVL.

The gene calls are TRBV6-1 and TRBJ2-3, with 12 bases aligning to TRBD2. This CDR3 spans 17 amino acids. Germline assignment: CDR1 MNHNS and CDR2 SASEGT. Trimming at V came to 2 bases and at J to 3 bases, leaving 6 bases not matched to a gene. For the CDR3, the DNA is TGTGCCAGCAGTGAATCGGGGCTAGCGGGGGGGACAGATACGCAGTATTTT. It codes for CASSESGLAGGTDTQYF.

This sequence joins TRBV19 and TRBJ1-3; D is undetermined. This CDR3 is built from 13 residues. Germline loops: CDR1 LNHDA, CDR2 SQIVND (reference sequence). The germline V and J ends were trimmed by 5 bases and 0 bases, with 5 bases remaining between them. This CDR3 is CASSAHSGNTIYF. DNA for the CDR3: TGTGCCAGTAGTGCCCACTCTGGAAACACCATATATTTT.

V is TRBV19 and J is TRBJ2-1; TRBD1 aligns across 11 bases. Germline values: CDR1 LNHDA, CDR2 SQIVND (reference sequence). CDR3 length equals 16 residues. Losses at the gene ends were 7 bases for V and 7 bases for J; bases not matched to a gene: 12. The CDR3 sequence: CASTTGTGGRGNEQFF. CDR3 nucleotide sequence: TGTGCCAGTACCACCGGGACAGGGGGGAGAGGGAATGAGCAGTTCTTC.

This chain joins TRBV3-1 (or the pseudogene TRBV3-2) and TRBJ2-2, with D possibly being TRBD1 (6 bases). V lost 1 base and J 6 bases, leaving 15 bases between the germline ends. Germline CDR1 is LGHDT and CDR2 is YNNKEL (reference sequence). This CDR3 spans 16 amino acids. CDR3 region: CASSQGSDRLAGELFF. In DNA form, the CDR3 reads TGTGCCAGCAGCCAAGGTTCCGACAGGTTGGCCGGGGAGCTGTTTTTT.

The genes are TRBV28 and TRBJ1-3; no clear D gene. The CDR3 covers 13 residues. The V and J ends lost 1 base and 4 bases respectively, with 5 bases between them. Germline values: CDR1 MDHEN, CDR2 SYDVKM. The CDR3 loop is CASSLSSGNTIYF. The DNA of the CDR3 is TGTGCCAGCAGTTTATCCTCCGGAAACACCATATATTTT. The whole variable domain, remainder taken from reference TRBV28 and TRBJ1-3, is DVKVTQSSRYLVKRTGEKVFLECVQDMDHENMFWYRQDPGLGLRLIYFSYDVKMKEKGDIPEGYSVSREKKERFSLILESASTNQTSMYLCASSLSSGNTIYFGEGSWLTVV.

V gene TRBV4-3 combines with J gene TRBJ1-6; tentative D call: TRBD1 (5 bases). Trimming pared 3 bases from V and 10 bases from J, leaving 19 bases between. The CDR3 has 16 residues. Germline V gene lookup returns CDR1 LGHNA and CDR2 YSLEER. In nucleotides, the CDR3 is TGCGCCAGCAGCCACCCAACCCAGGGTCGGGAATCACCCCTCCACTTT. Translation gives CASSHPTQGRESPLHF.

The V call is TRBV30, the J call TRBJ2-5, with D unclear. V dropped 0 bases and J dropped 4 bases, with 3 bases sitting between them. Germline assignment: CDR1 GTSNPN and CDR2 SVGIG (reference sequence). This CDR3 is 11 amino acids long. DNA of the CDR3: TGTGCCTGGAGTGTCCCAGAGACCCAGTACTTC. Protein: CAWSVPETQYF.

This clone appeared once. The rearrangement links TRBV28 to TRBJ2-7; TRBD1 matches at 9 bases. Germline CDR1 MDHEN, CDR2 SYDVKM. This CDR3 comprises 15 residues. The V gene end was trimmed by 5 bases and the J gene end by 4 bases; junction bases not matched to a gene: 9. CDR3 sequence: CASSNPDRGLYEQYF. CDR3 DNA sequence: TGTGCCAGCAGTAACCCGGACAGGGGATTATACGAGCAGTACTTC.

This clone was seen once. The gene calls are TRBV7-8 and TRBJ2-1, with 11 bases aligning to TRBD2. Germline V CDR1 and CDR2: SGHVS, FQNEAQ. This CDR3 has 17 residues. The junction had 14 bases not matched to a gene; V was cut back by 3 bases and J by 10 bases. CDR3 nucleotides: TGTGCCAGCAGCTTGATTAGCGGGAGGGCCGAGAGAGACGAGCAGTTCTTC. Translated, it gives CASSLISGRAERDEQFF.

The rearrangement joins TRBV30 to TRBJ2-7; D is uncertain. This CDR3 contains 13 residues. The ends were cut back, 3 bases at V and 12 bases at J, with 21 bases in the middle. Germline CDR1 reads GTSNPN; CDR2 reads SVGIG (reference sequence). CDR3: CAWRPLGSPLLYF. The CDR3 bases are TGTGCCTGGAGGCCGCTCGGCTCCCCGCTTCTGTACTTC.

There are a few counts of this clone. The chain is built from TRBV11-2 and TRBJ1-4, with a tentative D call TRBD1 (5 bases). Looked up from germline, CDR1 is SGHAT and CDR2 is FQNNGV. This CDR3 has 15 amino acids. The germline V and J ends were trimmed by 1 base and 6 bases, with 12 bases remaining between them. This CDR3 is CASSLGGTEHEKLFF. The DNA for the CDR3 is TGTGCCAGCAGCTTAGGGGGGACTGAGCATGAAAAACTGTTTTTT.

This clone was seen a single time. The chain is built from TRBV2 and TRBJ2-7, with TRBD2 as a possible D gene (5 bases). Germline V CDR1 and CDR2: SNHLY, FYNNEI. The CDR3 is made up of 15 amino acids. Trimming removed 4 bases from V and 8 bases from J, with 21 bases in between. CDR3 sequence: CASSVVAVLGIQQYF. The CDR3 DNA follows: TGTGCCAGCAGTGTCGTGGCAGTGCTCGGGATACAGCAGTACTTC.

The V call is TRBV5-5, the J call TRBJ2-7; the D gene is possibly TRBD2 (7 bases). V lost 4 bases, J lost 7 bases, and 15 bases lay in between. This CDR3 has 13 residues. In germline, CDR1 is SGHKS, CDR2 YYEKEE (reference sequence). The CDR3 region has the DNA TGTGCCAGCAGCCGCGAGGGGGGGATGGAGCAGTACTTC. As protein: CASSREGGMEQYF.

The gene calls are TRBV28 and TRBJ2-7; D uncertain. This CDR3 is 15 amino acids long. Looked up from germline, CDR1 is MDHEN and CDR2 is SYDVKM. Deletions cut 3 bases from V and 0 bases from J, with 12 bases between. The CDR3 is CASSLPGPSSYEQYF. The CDR3 region has the DNA TGTGCCAGCAGTTTGCCGGGCCCAAGCTCCTACGAGCAGTACTTC.